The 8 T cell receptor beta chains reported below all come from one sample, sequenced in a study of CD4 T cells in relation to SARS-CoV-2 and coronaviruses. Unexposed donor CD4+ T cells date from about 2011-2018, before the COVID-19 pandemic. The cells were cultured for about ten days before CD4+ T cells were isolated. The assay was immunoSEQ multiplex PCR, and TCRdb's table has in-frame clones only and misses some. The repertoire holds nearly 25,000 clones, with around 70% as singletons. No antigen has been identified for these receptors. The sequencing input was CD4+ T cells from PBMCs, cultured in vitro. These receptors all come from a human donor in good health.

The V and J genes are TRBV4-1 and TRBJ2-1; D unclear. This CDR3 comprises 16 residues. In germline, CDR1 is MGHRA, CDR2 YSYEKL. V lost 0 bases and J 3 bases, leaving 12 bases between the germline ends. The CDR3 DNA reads TGCGCCAGCAGCCAAGACCCGTCAGGAAACTACAATGAGCAGTTCTTC. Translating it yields CASSQDPSGNYNEQFF.

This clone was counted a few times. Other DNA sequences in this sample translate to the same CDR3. For the CDR3, the DNA is TGTGCCAGCTCACCCCAGGGCGGTCAGCCCCAGCATTTT. Translating gives CASSPQGGQPQHF. This sequence joins TRBV18 and TRBJ1-5, with D tentatively TRBD1 (5 bases). V was shortened by 3 bases and J by 6 bases, with 9 bases between the two germline ends. The CDR3 consists of 13 residues. Germline V CDR1 and CDR2: KGHSH, LQKENI.

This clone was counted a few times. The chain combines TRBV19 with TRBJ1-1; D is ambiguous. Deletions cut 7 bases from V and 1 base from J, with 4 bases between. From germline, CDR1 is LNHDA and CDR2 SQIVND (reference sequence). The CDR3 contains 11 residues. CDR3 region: CASTENTEAFF. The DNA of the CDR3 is TGTGCCAGTACGGAGAACACTGAAGCTTTCTTT.

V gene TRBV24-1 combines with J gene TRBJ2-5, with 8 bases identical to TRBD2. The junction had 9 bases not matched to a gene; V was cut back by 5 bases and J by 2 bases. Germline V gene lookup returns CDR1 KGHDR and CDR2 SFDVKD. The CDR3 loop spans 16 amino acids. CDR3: CATSALTASGQETQYF. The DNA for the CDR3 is TGTGCCACCAGTGCTCTGACGGCTAGCGGGCAAGAGACCCAGTACTTC.

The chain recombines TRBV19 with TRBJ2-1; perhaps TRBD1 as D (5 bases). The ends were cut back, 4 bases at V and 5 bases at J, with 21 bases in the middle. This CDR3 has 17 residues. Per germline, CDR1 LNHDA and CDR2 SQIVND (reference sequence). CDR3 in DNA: TGTGCCAGTAGTACCTTGGGGCCGACGTATAGGCACAATGAGCAGTTCTTC. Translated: CASSTLGPTYRHNEQFF.

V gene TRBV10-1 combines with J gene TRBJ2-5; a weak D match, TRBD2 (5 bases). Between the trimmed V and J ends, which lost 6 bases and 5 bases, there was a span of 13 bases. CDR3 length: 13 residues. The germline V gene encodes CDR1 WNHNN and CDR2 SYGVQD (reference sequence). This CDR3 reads CASSRGPGETQYF. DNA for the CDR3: TGCGCCAGCAGCAGAGGGCCCGGTGAGACCCAGTACTTC.

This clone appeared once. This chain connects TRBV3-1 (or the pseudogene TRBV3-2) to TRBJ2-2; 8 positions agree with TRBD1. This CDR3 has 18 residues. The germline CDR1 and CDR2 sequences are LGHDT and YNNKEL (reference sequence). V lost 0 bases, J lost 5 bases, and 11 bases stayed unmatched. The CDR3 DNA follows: TGTGCCAGCAGCCAAGAGAGGTGGGGGACAGGTCAGACCGGGGAGCTGTTTTTT. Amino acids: CASSQERWGTGQTGELFF.

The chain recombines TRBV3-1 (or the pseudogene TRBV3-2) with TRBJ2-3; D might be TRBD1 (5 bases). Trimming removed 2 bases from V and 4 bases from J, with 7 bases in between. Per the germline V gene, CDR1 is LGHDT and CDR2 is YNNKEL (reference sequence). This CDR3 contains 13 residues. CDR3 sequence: CASSQLGPDTQYF. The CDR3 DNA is TGTGCCAGCAGCCAACTGGGGCCAGATACGCAGTATTTT.